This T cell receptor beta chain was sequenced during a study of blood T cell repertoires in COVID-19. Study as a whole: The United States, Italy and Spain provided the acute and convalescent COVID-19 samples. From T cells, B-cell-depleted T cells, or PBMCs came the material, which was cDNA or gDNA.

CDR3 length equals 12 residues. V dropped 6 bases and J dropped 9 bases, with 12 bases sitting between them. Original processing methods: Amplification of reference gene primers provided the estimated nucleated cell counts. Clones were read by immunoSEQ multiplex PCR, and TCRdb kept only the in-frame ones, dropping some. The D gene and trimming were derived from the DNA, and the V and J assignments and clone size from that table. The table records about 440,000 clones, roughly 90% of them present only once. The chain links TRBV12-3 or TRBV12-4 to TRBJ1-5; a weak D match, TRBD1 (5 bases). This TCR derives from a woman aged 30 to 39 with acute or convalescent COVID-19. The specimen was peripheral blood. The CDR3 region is CASRFGGGPQHF. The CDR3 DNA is TGTGCCAGCAGGTTTGGGGGGGGGCCCCAGCATTTT.